Shown below are 24 T cell receptor beta chains from a single sample sequenced in a study of regulatory T cells in long-lasting Graves disease. Combining iRepertoire HTBI primers with Arm-PCR of CDR3 regions, the authors built TCR beta libraries. Each CDR3 protein is one row after TCRdb ran MiXCR on the multiplex PCR reads. The sample carries 350,000 to 550,000 distinct CDR3 sequences, 14% recorded once. This sample's time point: newly diagnosed GD, antithyroid drugs for less than 3 months. Researchers made the TCR library from RNA that was extracted from PBMCs. A further study also used this sample, focusing on T cells in Graves' hyperthyroidism and ophthalmopathy.

The specimen comprised peripheral blood mononuclear cells (PBMCs), sampled at new diagnosis, from a patient treated with antithyroid drugs. Receptors were obtained from a woman aged 50 to 60 with Graves disease.

This clonotype showed up many times. The chain is built from TRBV13 and TRBJ2-1; 7 bases match TRBD2. Germline V gene sequence: CDR1 PRHDT, CDR2 FYEKMQ (reference sequence). The CDR3 length is 14 residues. Germline trimming cut 1 base from V and 12 bases from J; bases unmatched to any gene: 9. CDR3 nucleotides: TGTGCCAGCAGCTTAGCTAGCGGCGGAGATGGGCAGTTCTTC. This gives the protein CASSLASGGDGQFF.

This chain uses TRBV18 with TRBJ1-1, with 7 nucleotides matching TRBD1. Germline values: CDR1 KGHSH, CDR2 LQKENI. The CDR3 spans 15 residues. J lost 4 bases, V lost 0 bases, and 5 bases had no gene match. The CDR3 loop is CASSPPSTGFTEAFF. CDR3 in DNA: TGTGCCAGCTCACCACCCTCGACAGGGTTCACTGAAGCTTTCTTT.

This clonotype was picked up a small number of times. The V and J genes are TRBV3-1 and TRBJ1-6, with no clear D. V gave up 1 base and J gave up 0 bases, with 7 bases separating them. This CDR3 is 16 amino acids long. CDR1 is LGHDT and CDR2 is YNNKEL in the germline V gene (reference sequence). The CDR3 spells CASSQGESSYNSPLHF. CDR3 sequence (DNA): TGTGCCAGCAGCCAAGGGGAGAGCTCCTATAATTCACCCCTCCACTTT.

This clonotype appeared many times. The V gene is TRBV20-1, the J gene TRBJ2-3; D unclear. Deletions cut 5 bases from V and 2 bases from J, with 17 bases between. This CDR3 has 15 residues. CDR1 is DFQATT and CDR2 is SNEGSKA in the germline V gene (reference sequence). In nucleotides, the CDR3 is TGCAGTGCTCGGTCATTTGATGGAATCACAGATACGCAGTATTTT. It specifies CSARSFDGITDTQYF.

To note about this clonotype: This clone may be a read error of a much larger clone one base away. As the CDR3 is not closed by the conserved phenylalanine or tryptophan, this likely results from a read error. This chain joins TRBV11-2 and TRBJ2-2; no reliable D call. CDR1 SGHAT and CDR2 FQNNGV come from the germline V gene. The ends were cut back, 7 bases at V and 2 bases at J, with 14 bases in the middle. The CDR3 extends over 15 amino acids. The CDR3 is CASTLQTTNTGELFS. The DNA for the CDR3 is TGTGCCAGCACCCTGCAGACAACAAACACCGGGGAGCTGTTTTCT.

This clonotype has a count of ten or more. The rearrangement uses TRBV24-1 and TRBJ2-5; unclear D gene. Germline loops: CDR1 KGHDR, CDR2 SFDVKD. This CDR3 region has 11 residues. V was shortened by 5 bases and J by 5 bases, with 5 bases between the two germline ends. As DNA, the CDR3 is TGTGCCACCAGTGCGGCGGAGACCCAGTACTTC. This translates into CATSAAETQYF.

In the case of this clonotype: This likely came from a read error, as a far larger clone is one base away. The chain joins TRBV11-2 to TRBJ2-5; D is ambiguous. The better agreement between TRBJ2-1 and the DNA end casts doubt on the J call. The length of the CDR3 is 13 residues. The germline V gene has CDR1 SGHAT and CDR2 FQNNGV. CDR3 loop: CASSLSLSYEQFF. The CDR3 DNA sequence: TGTGCCAGCAGCTTAAGTTTGAGCTATGAGCAGTTCTTC.

The sample holds many counts of this clonotype. This chain joins TRBV2 and TRBJ1-6, with D maybe TRBD1 (5 bases). This CDR3 comprises 15 residues. Germline lookup yields CDR1 SNHLY and CDR2 FYNNEI. V was clipped by 6 bases and J by 0 bases, with 9 bases between them. The CDR3 spells CASRTESSYNSPLHF. Written as DNA, the CDR3 is TGTGCCAGCAGGACAGAGAGCTCCTATAATTCACCCCTCCACTTT.

The chain uses TRBV24-1 and TRBJ2-2; the match to TRBD2 covers 8 bases. This CDR3 spans 12 amino acids. V lost 10 bases to trimming and J lost 4 bases; unmatched junction nucleotides: 1. Looked up from germline, CDR1 is KGHDR and CDR2 is SFDVKD. CDR3 loop: CATAGGTGELFF. In nucleotides, the CDR3 is TGTGCCACTGCGGGAGGCACCGGGGAGCTGTTTTTT.

Concerning this clonotype: It may be a read error: a sequence one base away is much more abundant. This chain links TRBV20-1 with TRBJ2-1, with 12 positions matching TRBD2. With V trimmed by 6 bases and J by 9 bases, 9 bases remained unmatched. This CDR3 is built from 14 residues. The germline V gene encodes CDR1 DFQATT and CDR2 SNEGSKA (reference sequence). The CDR3 region is CSAFCGLAGCEQFF. Here the CDR3 DNA reads TGCAGTGCCTTCTGCGGACTAGCGGGATGTGAGCAGTTCTTC.

This clonotype has only a few counts. The V call is TRBV5-1, the J call TRBJ2-5; 7 bases fit TRBD1. V shed 2 bases, J shed 3 bases, and the junction held 7 bases outside the gene matches. The CDR3 is made up of 15 amino acids. Germline V gene lookup returns CDR1 SGHRS and CDR2 YFSETQ. The CDR3 coding sequence is TGCGCCAGCAGCTTTCGTGCAGGGGGTGAAGAGACCCAGTACTTC. This gives the protein CASSFRAGGEETQYF. Complete variable domain (other parts from reference TRBV5-1 and TRBJ2-5): KAGVTQTPRYLIKTRGQQVTLSCSPISGHRSVSWYQQTPGQGLQFLFEYFSETQRNKGNFPGRFSGRQFSNSRSEMNVSTLELGDSALYLCASSFRAGGEETQYFGPGTRLLVL.

This clonotype was counted at least ten times. The chain carries TRBV12-3 or TRBV12-4 and TRBJ1-6, with 8 nucleotides matching TRBD1. The length of the CDR3 is 14 residues. V shed 6 bases and J 9 bases; nucleotides not matched to a gene: 7. Here the CDR3 reads CASRGQGYGSPLHF. The CDR3 region has the DNA TGTGCCAGCAGAGGACAGGGTTACGGTTCACCCCTCCACTTT.

This clonotype occurred a few times. The chain recombines TRBV5-1 with TRBJ2-5; 9 positions match TRBD1. V shed 0 bases and J 0 bases; nucleotides not matched to a gene: 3. The CDR3 loop spans 16 amino acids. Germline V lookup: CDR1 SGHRS, CDR2 YFSETQ. CDR3 sequence (DNA): TGCGCCAGCAGCTTGGGACAGGGGGGGAACCAAGAGACCCAGTACTTC. Protein: CASSLGQGGNQETQYF.

The chain employs TRBV4-1 and TRBJ2-1; D gene uncertain. This CDR3 contains 16 residues. Germline V gene data show CDR1 as MGHRA and CDR2 as YSYEKL. Trimming cost V 1 base and J 4 bases, with 14 bases left between them. The CDR3 protein is CASSQGGRSLYNEQFF. The CDR3 DNA reads TGCGCCAGCAGCCAAGGAGGACGGTCCCTGTACAATGAGCAGTTCTTC.

This clonotype came up a few times. The chain has TRBV4-1 and TRBJ2-5; the match to TRBD2 covers 15 bases. V shed 4 bases and J 4 bases; nucleotides not matched to a gene: 7. The germline gives CDR1 MGHRA, CDR2 YSYEKL. The CDR3 runs 17 residues. The CDR3 region has the DNA TGCGCCAGCAGCCCCGGGACTAGCGGGAGGCCGCTAGAGACCCAGTACTTC. This codes for CASSPGTSGRPLETQYF.

CDR3: CASRKTGDTGELFF. In nucleotides, the CDR3 is TGTGCCAGTAGGAAGACAGGGGATACCGGGGAGCTGTTTTTT. This chain connects TRBV19 to TRBJ2-2, with 8 bases that match TRBD1. Trimming took 6 bases from V and 5 from J; bases not matched to a gene: 5. There are 14 residues in the CDR3. Germline V CDR1 and CDR2: LNHDA, SQIVND (reference sequence).

This chain links TRBV30 with TRBJ2-5; maybe TRBD1 (6 bases). The CDR3 has 13 residues. Deletions cut 3 bases from V and 4 bases from J, with 12 bases between. Germline V lookup: CDR1 GTSNPN, CDR2 SVGIG (reference sequence). This CDR3 reads CAWSVQGTETQYF. CDR3 in DNA: TGTGCCTGGAGCGTGCAGGGGACAGAGACCCAGTACTTC.

V is TRBV7-3 and J is TRBJ2-5, with 8 bases lining up with TRBD2. This CDR3 is built from 16 residues. The junction had 6 bases not matched to a gene; V was cut back by 2 bases and J by 1 base. Germline V gene sequence: CDR1 SGHTA, CDR2 FQGTGA. The CDR3 DNA is TGTGCCAGCAGCTTAGATCAGACTAGCGCCCAAGAGACCCAGTACTTC. Translation: CASSLDQTSAQETQYF.

This clonotype has just a few counts. The CDR3 region is CASSLGAASQTDTQYF. The CDR3 DNA sequence: TGCGCCAGCAGCTTGGGAGCGGCCAGTCAGACAGATACGCAGTATTTT. This chain links TRBV5-1 with TRBJ2-3; D perhaps matches TRBD2 (5 bases). The ends were cut back, 0 bases at V and 3 bases at J, with 14 bases in the middle. This CDR3 has 16 residues. Germline CDR1 reads SGHRS; CDR2 reads YFSETQ.

This clonotype occurred many times. The chain uses TRBV29-1 and TRBJ1-1; D is unclear. Germline CDR1 reads SQVTM; CDR2 reads ANQGSEA. This CDR3 is built from 11 residues. Deletions cut 8 bases from V and 5 bases from J, with 12 bases between. In DNA, the CDR3 is TGCAGCCTTTCGGCTCAGACTGAAGCTTTCTTT. This sequence encodes CSLSAQTEAFF.

This rearrangement joins TRBV5-1 to TRBJ2-2; D may be TRBD1 (5 bases). Trimming stripped 1 base from V and 5 bases from J, with 15 bases between. Germline lookup yields CDR1 SGHRS and CDR2 YFSETQ. The CDR3 consists of 16 residues. The CDR3 DNA reads TGCGCCAGCAGCTTGTCGGTAGGCAGGGCTACCGGGGAGCTGTTTTTT. It yields the protein CASSLSVGRATGELFF. The variable domain in full, with the rest retrieved from reference TRBV5-1 and TRBJ2-2, is KAGVTQTPRYLIKTRGQQVTLSCSPISGHRSVSWYQQTPGQGLQFLFEYFSETQRNKGNFPGRFSGRQFSNSRSEMNVSTLELGDSALYLCASSLSVGRATGELFFGEGSRLTVL.

This chain joins TRBV28 and TRBJ2-1; maybe TRBD1 (6 bases). The CDR3 spans 13 residues. Germline V lookup: CDR1 MDHEN, CDR2 SYDVKM. V dropped 1 base and J dropped 9 bases, with 10 bases sitting between them. CDR3 sequence: CASSLYREGEQFF. Here the CDR3 DNA reads TGTGCCAGCAGTTTATACAGGGAAGGTGAGCAGTTCTTC.

This clonotype was observed many times. A junction end diverges from the germline sequence, so it may reflect a read error. V is TRBV6-2 or TRBV6-3 and J is TRBJ1-1; D call uncertain. Germline CDR1 is MNHEY and CDR2 is SVGEGT. CDR3 length: 15 amino acids. The CDR3: CASSYSSRANAEAFF. For the CDR3, the DNA is TGTGCCAGCAGTTACTCGAGTAGGGCGAACGCTGAAGCTTTCTTT.

Only a few counts were recorded for this clonotype. Written as DNA, the CDR3 is TGTGCCATCGGACTAGTGGGTCAAAATGAGCAGTTCTTC. This sequence encodes CAIGLVGQNEQFF. V is TRBV19 and J is TRBJ2-1, with 7 bases aligning to TRBD2. The length of the CDR3 is 13 residues. Trimming cost V 10 bases and J 7 bases; bases outside gene matches: 10. Per the germline V gene, CDR1 is LNHDA and CDR2 is SQIVND (reference sequence).